The 5 T cell receptor beta chains listed next were all sequenced from one sample in a study of blood T cell repertoires in COVID-19. Some clones are missing from TCRdb's copy, which holds only in-frame ones; the method was immunoSEQ multiplex PCR. Of approximately 320,000 clones listed, more than 90% are singletons. Source material: PBMCs or T cells enriched from blood (not recorded which). These receptors were collected from a man in his sixties who had recovered from COVID-19.

This rearrangement joins TRBV7-9 to TRBJ1-4, with TRBD1 as a possible D gene (5 bases). V lost 7 bases, J lost 0 bases, and 12 bases lay in between. The CDR3 is 15 amino acids. The germline CDR1 and CDR2 sequences are SEHNR and FQNEAQ (reference sequence). CDR3 coding DNA: TGTGCCAGCATCCCCGGGGGATCAACTAATGAAAAACTGTTTTTT. Protein product: CASIPGGSTNEKLFF.

The chain recombines TRBV3-1 (or the pseudogene TRBV3-2) with TRBJ2-2; D remains ambiguous. Germline CDR1 is LGHDT and CDR2 is YNNKEL (reference sequence). The ends were cut back, 0 bases at V and 6 bases at J, with 5 bases in the middle. The CDR3 consists of 13 residues. For the CDR3, the DNA is TGTGCCAGCAGCCAAGATCCGTCCGGGGAGCTGTTTTTT. Encoded protein: CASSQDPSGELFF.

The J gene is TRBJ2-3, the V gene TRBV2; D is perhaps TRBD2 (5 bases). V was pared by 6 bases and J by 5 bases, with 15 bases between. Germline values: CDR1 SNHLY, CDR2 FYNNEI. The CDR3 length is 14 residues. The CDR3 coding sequence is TGTGCCAGCAGACTAGGAGGTGTTCAAGATACGCAGTATTTT. Translating it yields CASRLGGVQDTQYF.

The chain recombines TRBV27 with TRBJ1-4; TRBD1 might be the D (5 bases). Deletions cut 3 bases from V and 7 bases from J, with 12 bases between. Germline V CDR1 and CDR2: MNHEY, SMNVEV (reference sequence). The CDR3 covers 14 residues. The CDR3 region has the DNA TGTGCCAGCAGTTTGTGGGCCGGGGGTGAAAAACTGTTTTTT. Translation gives CASSLWAGGEKLFF.

V is TRBV7-9 and J is TRBJ1-2; TRBD1 matches at 7 bases. Germline V gene lookup returns CDR1 SEHNR and CDR2 FQNEAQ (reference sequence). The CDR3 has 15 residues. The V and J ends lost 7 bases and 8 bases, in that order; junction bases with no gene match: 16. DNA for the CDR3: TGTGCCAGCAATACCATGGTGACAGGGCGTCGAGGCTACACCTTC. Translated, it gives CASNTMVTGRRGYTF.